The TCR beta chain described here comes from a study of OX40 agonist ivuxolimab in advanced cancers. As for the study in general: The study enrolled dose-escalation patients with hepatocellular carcinoma, melanoma, renal cell or head and neck cancer.

V was pared by 4 bases and J by 4 bases, with 7 bases of the junction left unmatched. CDR1 and CDR2 from the germline V gene are SGDLS and YYNGEE. The CDR3 spans 16 residues. TCRdb's copy holds only in-frame clones and misses some; the assay was immunoSEQ multiplex PCR. The sample has around 67,000 clones; about four fifths are singletons. The sequenced sample was CD4+ or CD8+ T cells sorted from blood, obtained in a trial of the OX40 agonist ivuxolimab. The gene calls are TRBV9 and TRBJ2-6; 8 bases map to TRBD1. The receptor was isolated from an adult with an advanced solid tumor such as melanoma, head and neck, liver or kidney cancer. CDR3 sequence: CASSPAGGAGANVLTF. The DNA of the CDR3 is TGTGCCAGCAGCCCCGCAGGGGGCGCGGGGGCCAACGTCCTGACTTTC.